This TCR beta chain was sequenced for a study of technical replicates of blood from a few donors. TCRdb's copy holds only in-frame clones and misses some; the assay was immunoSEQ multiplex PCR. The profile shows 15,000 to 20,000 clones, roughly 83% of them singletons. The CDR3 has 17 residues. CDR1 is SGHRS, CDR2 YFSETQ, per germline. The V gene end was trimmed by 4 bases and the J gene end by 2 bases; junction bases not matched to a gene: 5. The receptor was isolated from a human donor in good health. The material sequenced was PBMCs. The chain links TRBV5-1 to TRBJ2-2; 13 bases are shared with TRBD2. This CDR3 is CASSAGLAGPNTGELFF. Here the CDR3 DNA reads TGCGCCAGCAGCGCGGGACTAGCGGGACCTAACACCGGGGAGCTGTTTTTT.